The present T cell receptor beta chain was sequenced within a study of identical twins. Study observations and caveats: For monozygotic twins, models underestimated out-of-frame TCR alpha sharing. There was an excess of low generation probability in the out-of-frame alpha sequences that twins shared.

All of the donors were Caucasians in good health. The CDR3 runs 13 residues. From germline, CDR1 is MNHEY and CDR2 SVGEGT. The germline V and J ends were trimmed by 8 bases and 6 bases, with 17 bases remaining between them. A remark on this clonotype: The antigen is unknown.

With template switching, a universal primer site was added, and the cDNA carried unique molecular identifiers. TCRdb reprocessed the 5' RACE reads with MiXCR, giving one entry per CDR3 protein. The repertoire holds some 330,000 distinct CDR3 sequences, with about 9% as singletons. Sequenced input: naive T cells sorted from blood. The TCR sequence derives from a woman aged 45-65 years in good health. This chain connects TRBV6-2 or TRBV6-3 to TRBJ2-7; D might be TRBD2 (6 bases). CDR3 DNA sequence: TGTGCCAGCGCGGCTAGCGTAGAGGGCGAGCAGTACGTC. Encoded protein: CASAASVEGEQYV.